These 12 T cell receptor beta chains came from one sample sequenced in a study of T cells in Graves' hyperthyroidism and ophthalmopathy. The investigators amplified TCR beta CDR3 regions from RNA transcripts. Carried out on the TCR CDR3, a first-round RT-PCR used the HTBI primer set. TCRdb re-called the multiplex PCR reads through MiXCR, storing one row per CDR3 protein. The repertoire has about 640,000 distinct CDR3 sequences, about a fifth of them found once; the top ten carry 34%. Sequenced material: blood. The source of these receptors is a man aged 25-45 years with Graves' ophthalmopathy.

The rearrangement joins TRBV7-9 to TRBJ2-2, with D perhaps matching TRBD2 (6 bases). In germline, CDR1 is SEHNR, CDR2 FQNEAQ (reference sequence). This CDR3 is 14 amino acids long. Trimming removed 5 bases from V and 7 bases from J, with 14 bases in between. In DNA, the CDR3 is TGTGCCAGCAGCCCGGGAAGGGACTTCGGGGAGCTGTTTTTT. Translating it yields CASSPGRDFGELFF. The full variable domain, its missing parts supplied by reference TRBV7-9 and TRBJ2-2, is DTGVSQNPRHKITKRGQNVTFRCDPISEHNRLYWYRQTLGQGPEFLTYFQNEAQLEKSRLLSDRFSAERPKGSFSTLEIQRTEQGDSAMYLCASSPGRDFGELFFGEGSRLTVL.

As concerns this clonotype: A much larger clonotype is one base distant, so this may be a read error. This sequence joins TRBV20-1 and TRBJ1-1; D is ambiguous. CDR3 length: 11 amino acids. Germline CDR1 and CDR2: DFQATT and SNEGSKA (reference sequence). The CDR3 sequence: CSASEATESFF. CDR3 nucleotide sequence: TGCAGTGCTAGCGAGGCAACTGAATCTTTCTTT.

CDR3 nucleotides: TGTGCCATCAGGGACAGCACTAACTATGGCTACACCTTC. As protein: CAIRDSTNYGYTF. The V gene is TRBV10-3, the J gene TRBJ1-2; weak D call: TRBD1 (6 bases). V dropped 6 bases and J dropped 0 bases, with 8 bases sitting between them. This CDR3 comprises 13 residues. Germline-derived CDR1 and CDR2 are ENHRY and SYGVKD.

This clonotype was detected ten times or more. V gene TRBV20-1 combines with J gene TRBJ2-5; D is possibly TRBD1 or TRBD2 (5 bases each). Germline V gene sequence: CDR1 DFQATT, CDR2 SNEGSKA (reference sequence). Trimming stripped 2 bases from V and 4 bases from J, with 8 bases between. This CDR3 region has 12 residues. Here the CDR3 DNA reads TGCAGTGCTAGACAGGGAGCAGAGACCCAGTACTTC. Protein sequence: CSARQGAETQYF.

J is TRBJ2-1 and V is TRBV11-2; 12 bases are shared with TRBD2. The trim removed 1 base at V and 4 bases at J, leaving 11 bases unmatched. Germline assignment: CDR1 SGHAT and CDR2 FQNNGV. The CDR3 contains 19 residues. The CDR3 nucleotides read TGTGCCAGCAGCTTAGGCATTAGTCTAGCGGGAGGGCCTTACAATGAGCAGTTCTTC. This sequence encodes CASSLGISLAGGPYNEQFF.

Concerning this clonotype: A junction end diverges from the germline sequence, so it may reflect a read error. The V gene is TRBV11-2, the J gene TRBJ2-2, with 9 bases that match TRBD2. Germline values: CDR1 SGHAT, CDR2 FQNNGV. The CDR3 extends over 16 amino acids. The CDR3 loop is CAGSLVPSGMTGELFF. CDR3 nucleotide sequence: TGTGCCGGCAGCTTAGTTCCTAGCGGGATGACCGGGGAGCTGTTTTTT.

The rearrangement uses TRBV5-1 and TRBJ2-2, with a possible D match to TRBD2 (5 bases). Germline V lookup: CDR1 SGHRS, CDR2 YFSETQ. V lost 4 bases and J lost 6, with 19 bases in between. The CDR3 sequence is 16 residues long. The CDR3 bases are TGCGCCAGCAGCCCTGGACTCGCGGACCGGGCCGGGGAGCTGTTTTTT. Encoded protein: CASSPGLADRAGELFF.

The CDR3 DNA follows: TGCAGCGTGACAGGACCCCCCCCGGCCTATGGCTACACCTTC. Translated: CSVTGPPPAYGYTF. The chain is built from TRBV29-1 and TRBJ1-2; perhaps TRBD1 as D (6 bases). CDR1 is SQVTM and CDR2 is ANQGSEA in the germline V gene. The V end lost 6 bases, the J end lost 4 bases, and 18 bases lay between the germline ends. The CDR3 totals 14 residues.

In this sample, this clonotype turned up a few times. The gene calls are TRBV7-2 and TRBJ2-6; no definite D call. V was cut by 0 bases and J by 2 bases, with 5 bases left in between. The germline V gene has CDR1 SGHTA and CDR2 FQGNSA. The CDR3 contains 15 residues. CDR3 protein: CASSLAHTGANVLTF. The CDR3 DNA sequence: TGTGCCAGCAGCTTAGCGCACACTGGGGCCAACGTCCTGACTTTC. The variable domain in full, completed from reference TRBV7-2 and TRBJ2-6, reads GAGVSQSPSNKVTEKGKDVELRCDPISGHTALYWYRQSLGQGLEFLIYFQGNSAPDKSGLPSDRFSAERTGGSVSTLTIQRTQQEDSAVYLCASSLAHTGANVLTFGAGSRLTVL.

This clonotype was picked up a small number of times. The chain employs TRBV5-8 and TRBJ1-2; D is unclear. CDR1 and CDR2 from the germline V gene are SGHTS and YDEGEE. V was pared by 0 bases and J by 1 base, with 7 bases between. This CDR3 comprises 14 residues. The CDR3 DNA reads as TGTGCCAGCAGCTTGGCCAGGCGTAACTATGGCTACACCTTC. The encoded protein is CASSLARRNYGYTF.

This clonotype was seen at least ten times. The chain employs TRBV28 and TRBJ2-5; 13 bases are a match to TRBD2. The V and J ends lost 11 bases and 4 bases, in that order; junction bases with no gene match: 13. CDR1 and CDR2 (germline): MDHEN, SYDVKM. The CDR3 extends over 16 amino acids. CDR3 region: CAGQSRTSGRVETQYF. In nucleotides, the CDR3 is TGTGCCGGGCAATCCCGGACTAGCGGGAGAGTAGAGACCCAGTACTTC.

This clonotype was seen only a few times. The chain links TRBV6-1 to TRBJ2-1; 13 bases agree with TRBD2. The trim removed 5 bases at V and 7 bases at J, leaving 8 bases unmatched. The germline gives CDR1 MNHNS, CDR2 SASEGT. The CDR3 has 16 amino acids. CDR3 region: CASSSAGLAGINEQFF. The CDR3 DNA reads TGTGCCAGCAGTTCTGCGGGACTAGCGGGAATTAATGAGCAGTTCTTC.